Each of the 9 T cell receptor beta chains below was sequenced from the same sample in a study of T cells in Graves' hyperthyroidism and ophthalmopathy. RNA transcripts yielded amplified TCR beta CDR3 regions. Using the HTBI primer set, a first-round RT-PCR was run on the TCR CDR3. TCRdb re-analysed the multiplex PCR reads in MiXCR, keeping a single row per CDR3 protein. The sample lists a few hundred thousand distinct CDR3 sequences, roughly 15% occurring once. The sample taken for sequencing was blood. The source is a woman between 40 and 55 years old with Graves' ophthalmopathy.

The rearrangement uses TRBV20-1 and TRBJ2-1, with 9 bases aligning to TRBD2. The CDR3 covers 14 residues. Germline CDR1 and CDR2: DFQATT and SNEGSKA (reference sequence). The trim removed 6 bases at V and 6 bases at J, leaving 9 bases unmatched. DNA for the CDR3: TGCAGTGCCATAGCGGGAGCCGGGGTCAATGAGCAGTTCTTC. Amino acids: CSAIAGAGVNEQFF.

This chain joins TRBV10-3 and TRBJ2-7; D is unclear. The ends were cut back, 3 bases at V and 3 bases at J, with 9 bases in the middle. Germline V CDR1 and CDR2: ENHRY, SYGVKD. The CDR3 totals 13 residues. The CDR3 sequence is CAISDMELYEQYF. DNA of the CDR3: TGTGCCATCAGTGACATGGAACTCTACGAGCAGTACTTC.

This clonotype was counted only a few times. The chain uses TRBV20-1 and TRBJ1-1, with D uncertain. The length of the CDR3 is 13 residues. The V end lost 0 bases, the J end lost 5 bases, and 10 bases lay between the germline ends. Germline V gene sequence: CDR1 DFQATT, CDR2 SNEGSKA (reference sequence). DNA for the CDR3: TGCAGTGCTAGAGATTTTTGGGGTACTGAAGCTTTCTTT. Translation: CSARDFWGTEAFF.

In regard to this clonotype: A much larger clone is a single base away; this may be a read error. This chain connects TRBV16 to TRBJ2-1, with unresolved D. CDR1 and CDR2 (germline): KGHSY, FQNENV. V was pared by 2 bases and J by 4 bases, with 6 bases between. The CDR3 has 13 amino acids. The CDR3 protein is CASSQMGYNEQFF. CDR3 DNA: TGTGCCAGCAGCCAAATGGGGTACAATGAGCAGTTCTTC. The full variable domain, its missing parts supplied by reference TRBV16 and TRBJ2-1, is GEEVAQTPKHLVRGEGQKAKLYCAPIKGHSYVFWYQQVLKNEFKFLISFQNENVFDETGMPKERFSAKCLPNSPCSLEIQATKLEDSAVYFCASSQMGYNEQFFGPGTRLTVL.

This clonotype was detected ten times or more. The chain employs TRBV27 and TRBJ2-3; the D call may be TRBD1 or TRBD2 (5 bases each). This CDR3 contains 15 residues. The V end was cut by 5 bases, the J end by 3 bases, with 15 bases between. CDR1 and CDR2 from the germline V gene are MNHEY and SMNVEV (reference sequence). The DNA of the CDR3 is TGTGCCAGCAGTATACGGGGTTGGGGGACAGATACGCAGTATTTT. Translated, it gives CASSIRGWGTDTQYF.

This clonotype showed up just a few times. The CDR3 sequence is CASSLALAGETQYF. In nucleotides, the CDR3 is TGCGCCAGCAGCTTGGCACTTGCGGGAGAGACCCAGTACTTC. This chain uses TRBV5-1 with TRBJ2-5; D is perhaps TRBD2 (5 bases). The CDR3 is 14 residues long. Germline V gene data show CDR1 as SGHRS and CDR2 as YFSETQ. The germline V and J ends were trimmed by 0 bases and 4 bases, with 10 bases remaining between them.

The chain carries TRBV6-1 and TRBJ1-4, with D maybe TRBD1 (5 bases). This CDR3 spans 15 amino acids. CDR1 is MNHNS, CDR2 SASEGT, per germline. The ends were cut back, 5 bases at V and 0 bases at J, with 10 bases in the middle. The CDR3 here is CASSTGRTTNEKLFF. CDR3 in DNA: TGTGCCAGCAGTACGGGGCGAACAACTAATGAAAAACTGTTTTTT.

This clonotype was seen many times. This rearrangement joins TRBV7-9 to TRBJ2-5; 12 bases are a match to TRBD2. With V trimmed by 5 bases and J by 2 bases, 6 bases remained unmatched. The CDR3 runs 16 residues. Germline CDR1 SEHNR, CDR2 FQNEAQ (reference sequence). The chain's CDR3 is CASSAGLAGSQETQYF. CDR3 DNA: TGTGCCAGCAGCGCAGGACTAGCGGGATCACAAGAGACCCAGTACTTC.

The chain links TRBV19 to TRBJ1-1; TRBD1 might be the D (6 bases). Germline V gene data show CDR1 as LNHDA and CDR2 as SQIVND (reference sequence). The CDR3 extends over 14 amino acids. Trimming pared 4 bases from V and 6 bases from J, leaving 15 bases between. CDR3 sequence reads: CASSSQQGSAEAFF. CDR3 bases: TGTGCCAGTAGTAGCCAACAGGGTAGCGCTGAAGCTTTCTTT. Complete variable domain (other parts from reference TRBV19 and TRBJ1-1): DGGITQSPKYLFRKEGQNVTLSCEQNLNHDAMYWYRQDPGQGLRLIYYSQIVNDFQKGDIAEGYSVSREKKESFPLTVTSAQKNPTAFYLCASSSQQGSAEAFFGQGTRLTVV.